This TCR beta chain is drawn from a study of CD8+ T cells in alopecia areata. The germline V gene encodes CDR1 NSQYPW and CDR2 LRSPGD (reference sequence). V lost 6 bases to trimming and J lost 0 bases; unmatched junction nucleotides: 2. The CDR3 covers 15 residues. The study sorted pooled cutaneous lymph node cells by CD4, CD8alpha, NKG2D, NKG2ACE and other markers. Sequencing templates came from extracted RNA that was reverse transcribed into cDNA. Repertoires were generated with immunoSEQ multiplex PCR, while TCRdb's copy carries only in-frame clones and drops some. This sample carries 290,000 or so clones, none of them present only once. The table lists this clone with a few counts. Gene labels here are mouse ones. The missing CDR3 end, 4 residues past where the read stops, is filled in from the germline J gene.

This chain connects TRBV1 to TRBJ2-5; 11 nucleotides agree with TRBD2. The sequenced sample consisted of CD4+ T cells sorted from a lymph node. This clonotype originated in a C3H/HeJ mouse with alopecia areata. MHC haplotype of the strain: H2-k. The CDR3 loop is CTCRDWGDNQDTQYF. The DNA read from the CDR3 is TGCACCTGCAGGGACTGGGGGGATAACCAAGAC.